These 26 T cell receptor beta chains originate from one sample sequenced in a study of Tregs in tolerant kidney transplant recipients. Using immunoSEQ multiplex PCR, the repertoire was profiled, and TCRdb retains in-frame clones only, with some absent. Here the sample spans 200,000 to 300,000 clones, about 86% being singletons. The sequenced material came from CD4+ T cells from blood. The receptors originated from a human donor in good health.

CDR3 loop: CSVAPGTGYEQYF. The CDR3 DNA reads as TGCAGCGTTGCCCCCGGGACCGGCTACGAGCAGTACTTC. The chain is built from TRBV29-1 and TRBJ2-7; D could derive from TRBD1 or TRBD2 (5 bases each). V lost 4 bases to trimming and J lost 3 bases, with 13 bases between them. CDR1 and CDR2 from the germline V gene are SQVTM and ANQGSEA. The CDR3 is made up of 13 amino acids.

V usage is TRBV5-6 and J usage is TRBJ2-3; tentative D call: TRBD1 (5 bases). The CDR3 is made up of 17 amino acids. Germline-derived CDR1 and CDR2 are SGHDT and YYEEEE. Trimming took 7 bases from V and 1 from J, leaving 22 bases between them. CDR3 coding DNA: TGTGCCAGCTCGAATCGACAGACATCTGGGGGCACAGATACGCAGTATTTT. Encoded protein: CASSNRQTSGGTDTQYF.

The table lists this clone with a count of one. The chain carries TRBV7-9 and TRBJ1-2, with D tentatively TRBD1 (5 bases). CDR1 is SEHNR, CDR2 FQNEAQ, per germline (reference sequence). The CDR3 is 13 residues long. The germline V and J ends were trimmed by 3 bases and 8 bases, with 13 bases remaining between them. CDR3 in amino acids: CASSFGGSSGYTF. As DNA, the CDR3 is TGTGCCAGCAGCTTCGGGGGATCCTCCGGCTACACCTTC.

The V and J genes are TRBV10-3 and TRBJ2-1; 9 bases are a match to TRBD1. This CDR3 has 15 amino acids. Per the germline V gene, CDR1 is ENHRY and CDR2 is SYGVKD. Trimming at V came to 7 bases and at J to 8 bases, leaving 12 bases not matched to a gene. CDR3 nucleotide sequence: TGTGCCATCACCAACCTCGGGACAGGGTATGATGAGCAGTTCTTC. Protein sequence: CAITNLGTGYDEQFF.

The chain couples TRBV5-1 to TRBJ1-1; TRBD1 matches 7 bases. V was pared by 4 bases and J by 0 bases, with 6 bases of the junction left unmatched. Germline assignment: CDR1 SGHRS and CDR2 YFSETQ. The CDR3 runs 15 residues. CDR3 region: CASSLGTAMNTEAFF. The CDR3 DNA is TGCGCCAGCAGCCTCGGGACAGCTATGAACACTGAAGCTTTCTTT.

The chain combines TRBV15 with TRBJ2-2; 10 bases map to TRBD1. V lost 11 bases and J lost 3; bases outside the gene matches: 3. CDR1 and CDR2 from the germline V gene are LNHNV and YYDKDF (reference sequence). The CDR3 totals 13 residues. The CDR3 loop is CAAGTGDTGELFF. In DNA, the CDR3 is TGTGCCGCCGGGACAGGGGACACCGGGGAGCTGTTTTTT.

The count of this clone is one. Other DNA sequences within the sample encode an identical CDR3. V is TRBV28 and J is TRBJ2-2, with 9 nucleotides matching TRBD1. Germline V gives CDR1 MDHEN, CDR2 SYDVKM. V lost 4 bases and J lost 2; bases outside the gene matches: 5. The CDR3 is made up of 16 amino acids. CDR3 region: CASSSSGQGNTGELFF. CDR3 DNA: TGTGCCAGCAGTTCCTCGGGACAGGGCAACACCGGGGAGCTGTTTTTT.

The rearrangement links TRBV30 to TRBJ1-1; TRBD1 is a possible D gene (5 bases). This CDR3 is built from 11 residues. The V gene's germline CDR1 is GTSNPN and CDR2 SVGIG (reference sequence). Trimming left V 8 bases short and J 4 bases short, with 11 bases between. In nucleotides, the CDR3 is TGTGCCCTTGACAGTGGCACTGAAGCTTTCTTT. The encoded protein is CALDSGTEAFF. The full variable domain, with the rest looked up from reference TRBV30 and TRBJ1-1, is SQTIHQWPATLVQPVGSPLSLECTVEGTSNPNLYWYRQAAGRGLQLLFYSVGIGQISSEVPQNLSASRPQDRQFILSSKKLLLSDSGFYLCALDSGTEAFFGQGTRLTVV.

V and J are TRBV10-3 and TRBJ2-1; weak D call: TRBD2 (5 bases). The V end was cut by 6 bases, the J end by 0 bases, with 12 bases between. Germline CDR1 ENHRY, CDR2 SYGVKD. CDR3 length: 15 amino acids. The CDR3 bases are TGTGCCATCAGGGACCCGGGATCCTCCTACAATGAGCAGTTCTTC. It encodes CAIRDPGSSYNEQFF.

The rearrangement links TRBV6-6 to TRBJ1-1; D possibly corresponds to TRBD1 (5 bases). The CDR3 is 11 amino acids. Germline CDR1 and CDR2: MNHNY and SVGAGI (reference sequence). V was shortened by 8 bases and J by 6 bases, with 10 bases between the two germline ends. The CDR3 region has the DNA TGTGCCAGCGCCAAAGGGGCTGAAGCTTTCTTT. It codes for CASAKGAEAFF.

The rearrangement uses TRBV7-3 and TRBJ2-2; possibly TRBD2 for D (6 bases). CDR1 is SGHTA, CDR2 FQGTGA, per germline. CDR3 size: 16 residues. V lost 1 base, J lost 4 bases, and 13 bases lay in between. In DNA form, the CDR3 reads TGTGCCAGCAGCTTAATGGGGGGAAGTAGCACCGGGGAGCTGTTTTTT. Amino acid sequence: CASSLMGGSSTGELFF.

This clone was recorded a few times. The V call is TRBV9, the J call TRBJ1-1; D may be TRBD1 (5 bases). The CDR3 has 15 residues. Trimming shortened V by 0 bases and J by 5 bases, and 14 bases separated the two germline ends. In germline, CDR1 is SGDLS, CDR2 YYNGEE. The CDR3 region is CASSVGDGGRTEAFF. The DNA for the CDR3 is TGTGCCAGCAGCGTAGGGGATGGGGGAAGGACTGAAGCTTTCTTT. The full variable domain, completed using reference TRBV9 and TRBJ1-1, is DSGVTQTPKHLITATGQRVTLRCSPRSGDLSVYWYQQSLDQGLQFLIQYYNGEERAKGNILERFSAQQFPDLHSELNLSSLELGDSALYFCASSVGDGGRTEAFFGQGTRLTVV.

J is TRBJ2-3 and V is TRBV11-2; D not certain. CDR3 length: 15 amino acids. V lost 5 bases and J 0 bases, leaving 12 bases between the germline ends. Germline V lookup: CDR1 SGHAT, CDR2 FQNNGV. The CDR3 protein is CASSPLSASTDTQYF. CDR3 sequence (DNA): TGTGCCAGCAGCCCCCTGAGCGCCAGCACAGATACGCAGTATTTT.

The chain couples TRBV4-2 to TRBJ1-4; the D is unclear. Between the trimmed V and J ends, which lost 3 bases and 0 bases, there was a span of 11 bases. The CDR3 has 16 residues. Germline V gene sequence: CDR1 LGHNA, CDR2 YNFKEQ. Written as DNA, the CDR3 is TGTGCCAGCAGCCAGTCATACAGTGCAACTAATGAAAAACTGTTTTTT. Its protein is CASSQSYSATNEKLFF.

The chain carries TRBV6-5 and TRBJ1-3, with D perhaps TRBD1 (6 bases). Germline V gives CDR1 MNHEY, CDR2 SVGAGI. This CDR3 contains 16 residues. V lost 0 bases and J lost 4, with 13 bases in between. CDR3 bases: TGTGCCAGCAGTTACTCGGTACGGACAGAGGGAAACACCATATATTTT. This translates into CASSYSVRTEGNTIYF.

The chain employs TRBV18 and TRBJ2-2, with D possibly being TRBD1 (5 bases). Germline-derived CDR1 and CDR2 are KGHSH and LQKENI. The CDR3 extends over 14 amino acids. V was cut by 6 bases and J by 4 bases, with 12 bases left in between. The CDR3 protein is CASSKDSSTGELFF. Written as DNA, the CDR3 is TGTGCCAGCTCCAAAGACAGTAGCACCGGGGAGCTGTTTTTT.

J is TRBJ1-2 and V is TRBV7-9, with 7 bases matching TRBD1. CDR1 and CDR2 from the germline V gene are SEHNR and FQNEAQ (reference sequence). The CDR3 runs to 13 residues. V shed 7 bases and J 6 bases; nucleotides not matched to a gene: 8. CDR3 region: CASKPGGGHGYTF. The CDR3 DNA reads as TGTGCCAGCAAGCCCGGAGGGGGCCATGGCTACACCTTC.

The rearrangement links TRBV28 to TRBJ2-2; TRBD1 is a possible D gene (5 bases). Per the germline V gene, CDR1 is MDHEN and CDR2 is SYDVKM. The CDR3 covers 14 residues. Trimming took 7 bases from V and 6 from J, leaving 15 bases between them. DNA of the CDR3: TGTGCCAGCATGCAGGGTCCAACCTCCGGGGAGCTGTTTTTT. Protein product: CASMQGPTSGELFF.

The genes are TRBV10-2 and TRBJ2-7, with unresolved D. The CDR3 is made up of 13 amino acids. The germline CDR1 and CDR2 sequences are WSHSY and SAAADI. Trimming cost V 2 bases and J 3 bases, with 8 bases left between them. The CDR3 region has the DNA TGCGCCAGCAGTGAGGTGGGATTCTACGAGCAGTACTTC. Protein product: CASSEVGFYEQYF.

This chain joins TRBV7-6 and TRBJ2-3, with D perhaps being TRBD1 or TRBD2 (6 bases each). The length of the CDR3 is 15 residues. The V and J ends lost 1 base and 2 bases respectively, with 10 bases between them. The V gene's germline CDR1 is SGHVS and CDR2 FNYEAQ. The CDR3 sequence is CASSLEGGLTDTQYF. The CDR3 nucleotides are TGTGCCAGCAGCTTAGAGGGGGGACTCACAGATACGCAGTATTTT.

The chain links TRBV4-1 to TRBJ2-1; a weak D match, TRBD1 (6 bases). The CDR3 is 16 residues long. The V end was cut by 0 bases, the J end by 3 bases, with 12 bases between. Germline assignment: CDR1 MGHRA and CDR2 YSYEKL. The CDR3 region has the DNA TGCGCCAGCAGCCAAGAGACAGGAAGACTCTACAATGAGCAGTTCTTC. Its translation: CASSQETGRLYNEQFF.

The V call is TRBV5-1, the J call TRBJ2-7; 7 bases are a match to TRBD1. Per the germline V gene, CDR1 is SGHRS and CDR2 is YFSETQ. This CDR3 is built from 15 residues. J was trimmed by 1 base and V by 0 bases; bases with no gene match: 4. CDR3 in amino acids: CASSLGTGRSYEQYF. The CDR3 coding sequence is TGCGCCAGCAGCTTGGGGACAGGTCGATCCTACGAGCAGTACTTC.

This sequence joins TRBV28 and TRBJ2-4, with D perhaps TRBD1 or TRBD2 (7 bases each). This CDR3 has 18 amino acids. V lost 5 bases, J lost 1 base, and 21 bases lay in between. Germline CDR1 MDHEN, CDR2 SYDVKM. The CDR3 protein is CASSPQGGAVVAKNIQYF. Here the CDR3 DNA reads TGTGCCAGCAGTCCCCAGGGGGGGGCAGTGGTGGCCAAAAACATTCAGTACTTC.

The chain is built from TRBV5-1 and TRBJ1-3; D remains ambiguous. V was trimmed by 0 bases and J by 3 bases, leaving 10 bases between them. This CDR3 is built from 15 residues. Looked up from germline, CDR1 is SGHRS and CDR2 is YFSETQ. The CDR3 nucleotides are TGCGCCAGCAGCTTGGAAGCCACACGTGGAAACACCATATATTTT. Translated: CASSLEATRGNTIYF. The variable domain in full, with the rest retrieved from reference TRBV5-1 and TRBJ1-3, is KAGVTQTPRYLIKTRGQQVTLSCSPISGHRSVSWYQQTPGQGLQFLFEYFSETQRNKGNFPGRFSGRQFSNSRSEMNVSTLELGDSALYLCASSLEATRGNTIYFGEGSWLTVV.

The chain is built from TRBV19 and TRBJ1-1; the D is unclear. This CDR3 has 12 amino acids. The germline V gene has CDR1 LNHDA and CDR2 SQIVND (reference sequence). Trimming left V 5 bases short and J 10 bases short, with 14 bases between. CDR3 region: CASSVRGERAFF. The CDR3 bases are TGTGCCAGTAGTGTCCGGGGTGAGCGAGCTTTCTTT.

The rearrangement uses TRBV5-4 and TRBJ2-5, with D uncertain. TRBJ2-7 matches the DNA end more closely, so the J call is doubtful. CDR3 size: 17 residues. Germline loops: CDR1 SGHNT, CDR2 YYREEE (reference sequence). The CDR3 bases are TGTGCCAGCAGCTTGCCGCCACCCGGGTCCGGTACCTACGAGCAGTACTTC. This sequence encodes CASSLPPPGSGTYEQYF.